The 14 T cell receptor beta chains below all came from one sample that was sequenced in a study of T-cell memory formation after mild COVID-19. Each CDR3 protein gets one entry after TCRdb re-called the 5' RACE reads with MiXCR. Altogether about 210,000 distinct CDR3 sequences are present, around 26% being singletons, with the ten largest covering 11%. The sample consisted of PBMCs or a T cell subset sorted from them (not recorded which). Every receptor here comes from an adult woman who had mild COVID-19 (a few samples of this study predate the infection). Cell type and time point are not known.

This clonotype was counted only a few times. V gene TRBV3-1 combines with J gene TRBJ2-1; unclear D gene. Per germline, CDR1 LGHDT and CDR2 YNNKEL (reference sequence). V lost 0 bases, J lost 8 bases, and 8 bases lay in between. The CDR3 totals 13 residues. CDR3 in DNA: TGTGCCAGCAGCCAAGATCAAGTAGATGAGCAGTTCTTC. Translated, it gives CASSQDQVDEQFF.

This clonotype came up a few times. The chain couples TRBV29-1 to TRBJ2-5; D ambiguous. Trimming pared 4 bases from V and 3 bases from J, leaving 12 bases between. CDR1 SQVTM and CDR2 ANQGSEA come from the germline V gene. CDR3 size: 13 residues. Written as DNA, the CDR3 is TGCAGCGTTGTAGGGTGGAATGAAGAGACCCAGTACTTC. As protein: CSVVGWNEETQYF.

This clonotype turned up a few times. The chain has TRBV7-9 and TRBJ2-3, with a weak D call TRBD1 (6 bases). Germline lookup yields CDR1 SEHNR and CDR2 FQNEAQ (reference sequence). Deletions cut 4 bases from V and 0 bases from J, with 17 bases between. The CDR3 sequence is 17 residues long. CDR3 DNA: TGTGCCAGCAGCTCTGGGACACTAGGGCTCAGCACAGATACGCAGTATTTT. It is translated as CASSSGTLGLSTDTQYF.

This clonotype has a handful of counts. The chain has TRBV29-1 and TRBJ1-3; D is ambiguous. The CDR3 has 12 residues. Trimming pared 7 bases from V and 4 bases from J, leaving 11 bases between. Germline V gene lookup returns CDR1 SQVTM and CDR2 ANQGSEA. CDR3: CSATQLGNTIYF. In DNA, the CDR3 is TGCAGCGCCACACAGCTGGGAAACACCATATATTTT.

The J gene is TRBJ2-3, the V gene TRBV29-1, with 8 bases identical to TRBD1. From germline, CDR1 is SQVTM and CDR2 ANQGSEA. V lost 5 bases to trimming and J lost 6 bases; unmatched junction nucleotides: 7. This CDR3 has 13 amino acids. This CDR3 reads CSVTGTGGDTQYF. CDR3 nucleotide sequence: TGCAGCGTTACCGGGACAGGCGGTGATACGCAGTATTTT.

This clonotype has more than one count but fewer than ten. This chain links TRBV11-1 with TRBJ2-7; maybe TRBD1 (5 bases). The V gene's germline CDR1 is SGHAT and CDR2 FQDESV (reference sequence). Trimming cost V 0 bases and J 5 bases, with 8 bases left between them. CDR3 length: 13 amino acids. Here the CDR3 DNA reads TGTGCCAGCAGCTTAGCGGAACAGGACGAGCAGTACTTC. Its protein is CASSLAEQDEQYF.

The table lists this clonotype with a few counts. The chain couples TRBV7-2 to TRBJ2-1, with D unresolved. The germline V gene encodes CDR1 SGHTA and CDR2 FQGNSA. V was clipped by 5 bases and J by 9 bases, with 11 bases between them. The CDR3 totals 12 residues. CDR3 region: CASSPGRREQFF. The CDR3 DNA reads TGTGCCAGCAGCCCCGGTCGGCGTGAGCAGTTCTTC.

In DNA, the CDR3 is TGCAGCGGGACTAGCGGTACCTACGAGCAGTACTTC. This codes for CSGTSGTYEQYF. This sequence joins TRBV29-1 and TRBJ2-7; TRBD2 matches 10 bases. The germline CDR1 and CDR2 sequences are SQVTM and ANQGSEA. Losses at the gene ends were 7 bases for V and 2 bases for J; bases not matched to a gene: 2. This CDR3 has 12 amino acids.

This clonotype was seen a few times. The rearrangement joins TRBV6-5 to TRBJ1-5, with D hard to call. V shed 6 bases and J shed 1 base, with 13 bases lying between them. Germline CDR1 MNHEY, CDR2 SVGAGI. The CDR3 runs to 15 residues. The chain's CDR3 is CASRSGHRSNQPQHF. The CDR3 nucleotides read TGTGCCAGCAGATCAGGCCATCGGAGCAATCAGCCCCAGCATTTT.

The genes are TRBV12-3 or TRBV12-4 and TRBJ2-1; the D is unclear. The V end lost 2 bases, the J end lost 7 bases, and 9 bases lay between the germline ends. The CDR3 is 13 amino acids. DNA of the CDR3: TGTGCCAGCAGTTTAAGGGCCACTAATGAGCAGTTCTTC. It encodes CASSLRATNEQFF.

The table lists this clonotype with a few counts. The chain is built from TRBV12-3 or TRBV12-4 and TRBJ1-1; 9 bases fit TRBD1. The V segment lost 3 bases and the J segment 6 bases; nucleotides outside the gene matches: 2. The CDR3 spans 13 residues. CDR3 sequence reads: CASSLGQGAEAFF. CDR3 sequence (DNA): TGTGCCAGCAGTTTGGGACAGGGTGCTGAAGCTTTCTTT.

This clonotype was counted a few times. This chain joins TRBV7-9 and TRBJ1-3; no clear D gene. V lost 2 bases and J 0 bases, leaving 8 bases between the germline ends. The CDR3 runs 15 residues. The germline V gene has CDR1 SEHNR and CDR2 FQNEAQ (reference sequence). For the CDR3, the DNA is TGTGCCAGCAGCTTAATCGCGGGCTCTGGAAACACCATATATTTT. Translating it yields CASSLIAGSGNTIYF. The variable domain in full, completed from reference TRBV7-9 and TRBJ1-3, reads DTGVSQNPRHKITKRGQNVTFRCDPISEHNRLYWYRQTLGQGPEFLTYFQNEAQLEKSRLLSDRFSAERPKGSFSTLEIQRTEQGDSAMYLCASSLIAGSGNTIYFGEGSWLTVV.

This clonotype was counted a few times. The V gene is TRBV7-3, the J gene TRBJ2-4, with D perhaps matching TRBD1 (6 bases). The CDR3 loop spans 16 amino acids. V lost 1 base to trimming and J lost 5 bases, with 15 bases between them. The germline V gene has CDR1 SGHTA and CDR2 FQGTGA. CDR3 loop: CASSLIWAGVENIQYF. The DNA of the CDR3 is TGTGCCAGCAGCTTAATATGGGCAGGGGTTGAAAACATTCAGTACTTC.

The genes are TRBV27 and TRBJ1-1; 8 bases align to TRBD1. CDR3 length: 15 amino acids. Germline CDR1 reads MNHEY; CDR2 reads SMNVEV (reference sequence). After removal of 5 bases from V and 6 bases from J, the junction contained 11 bases not matched to a gene. The CDR3 region has the DNA TGTGCCAGCAGTCCCAGGACAGGGAGAGTTTCTGAAGCTTTCTTT. This codes for CASSPRTGRVSEAFF.